A selection of T cell receptor beta chains follows, all from one sample in a study of human CD4 T cells and Enterobacteriaceae. Using immunoSEQ multiplex PCR, the repertoire was profiled, and TCRdb retains in-frame clones only, with some absent. The table records 850 to 1,200 clones, about 33% of them present only once. The sample taken for sequencing was bacteria-reactive CD4+ T cells grown in culture. Receptors originate from a human donor in good health. The CDR3 runs from the conserved cysteine through the conserved F or W. D genes are given only for firm matches. Where a row states a size, it is once, few, many or the class of an expanded clone; other rows omit it.

TRBV5-6,-,TRBJ2-5,-,CASSLETSGEETQYF,TGTGCCAGCAGCTTGGAGACTAGTGGGGAAGAGACCCAGTACTTC
TRBV9,-,TRBJ2-5,-,CASSVASGFEETQYF,TGTGCCAGCAGCGTAGCCTCAGGGTTTGAGGAGACCCAGTACTTC
TRBV9,TRBD1,TRBJ1-1,large,CASSGRTGLHTEAFF,TGTGCCAGCAGCGGGAGGACAGGTCTGCACACTGAAGCTTTCTTT
TRBV10-3,-,TRBJ2-1,-,CAISPSDNEQFF,TGTGCCATCAGCCCTAGCGACAATGAGCAGTTCTTC
TRBV6-5,TRBD1,TRBJ1-6,-,CASSSTDRDSPLHF,TGTGCCAGCAGTTCCACGGACAGGGATTCACCCCTCCACTTT
TRBV7-2,-,TRBJ1-4,large,CASSWGREAGKLFF,TGTGCCAGCAGCTGGGGCAGGGAGGCTGGAAAACTGTTTTTT
TRBV28,TRBD2,TRBJ2-1,few,CASRASGRRNEQFF,TGTGCCAGCAGGGCTAGCGGGAGGCGGAATGAGCAGTTCTTC
TRBV28,-,TRBJ2-1,-,CASSLGMEAGNEQFF,TGTGCCAGCAGTTTAGGTATGGAGGCGGGAAATGAGCAGTTCTTC
TRBV7-9,-,TRBJ2-2,medium-sized,CASSLRTNTGELFF,TGTGCCAGCAGCTTACGGACGAACACCGGGGAGCTGTTTTTT
TRBV7-8,TRBD2,TRBJ2-1,few,CASSLRAATSGRHEQFF,TGTGCCAGCAGCTTACGTGCTGCGACTAGCGGGAGACATGAGCAGTTCTTC